One and the same sample provided the 20 T cell receptor beta chains below, sequenced in a study of blood T cell repertoires in COVID-19. Libraries were prepared by immunoSEQ multiplex PCR; TCRdb keeps only in-frame clonotypes and omits some of them. The table has 430,000 or so clones, roughly 90% seen once. The specimen was PBMCs or T cells enriched from blood (not recorded which). Receptor source: a woman under 30 who had been exposed to COVID-19.

This clone came up once. The V and J genes are TRBV30 and TRBJ1-2; D is ambiguous. V gave up 3 bases and J gave up 6 bases, with 14 bases separating them. This CDR3 is built from 13 residues. Germline loops: CDR1 GTSNPN, CDR2 SVGIG (reference sequence). CDR3 amino acids: CAWSRREAHGYTF. As DNA, the CDR3 is TGTGCCTGGAGCCGGCGAGAGGCACATGGCTACACCTTC.

The chain employs TRBV19 and TRBJ2-3; no definite D call. The germline CDR1 and CDR2 sequences are LNHDA and SQIVND (reference sequence). V was shortened by 0 bases and J by 1 base, with 11 bases between the two germline ends. The CDR3 length is 16 residues. The CDR3 bases are TGTGCCAGTAGTATAGATCTCCAGGTTCGCACAGATACGCAGTATTTT. As protein: CASSIDLQVRTDTQYF. The full variable domain, completed using reference TRBV19 and TRBJ2-3, is DGGITQSPKYLFRKEGQNVTLSCEQNLNHDAMYWYRQDPGQGLRLIYYSQIVNDFQKGDIAEGYSVSREKKESFPLTVTSAQKNPTAFYLCASSIDLQVRTDTQYFGPGTRLTVL.

The chain is built from TRBV6-5 and TRBJ1-5; 9 bases map to TRBD1. V lost 5 bases, J lost 6 bases, and 8 bases stayed unmatched. The germline V gene encodes CDR1 MNHEY and CDR2 SVGAGI. CDR3 length equals 15 residues. The CDR3, as DNA: TGTGCCAGCAGTAGAGGGACAGGGCGCCGTCAGCCCCAGCATTTT. Residues: CASSRGTGRRQPQHF.

CDR3 nucleotide sequence: TGTGCCAGCAGCGAACACCCAAATAACAGGGGATCCCGCTACGAGCAGTACTTC. Translated, it gives CASSEHPNNRGSRYEQYF. V and J are TRBV6-1 and TRBJ2-7; 7 bases map to TRBD1. There are 18 residues in the CDR3. CDR1 is MNHNS and CDR2 is SASEGT in the germline V gene. Trimming cost V 6 bases and J 3 bases; bases outside gene matches: 20.

The chain couples TRBV5-6 to TRBJ1-5; TRBD1 might be the D (5 bases). Trimming took off 4 bases at V and 0 bases at J, with 8 bases between the two ends. Germline values: CDR1 SGHDT, CDR2 YYEEEE. This CDR3 is 14 amino acids long. The CDR3 reads CASSRTFSNQPQHF. The CDR3, as DNA: TGTGCCAGCAGCAGGACATTTAGCAATCAGCCCCAGCATTTT.

The chain uses TRBV30 and TRBJ2-7; a possible D gene is TRBD2 (6 bases). Germline V gene sequence: CDR1 GTSNPN, CDR2 SVGIG (reference sequence). CDR3 length: 14 residues. Trimming stripped 3 bases from V and 3 bases from J, with 15 bases between. CDR3 in amino acids: CAWRGGSGYYEQYF. The CDR3 nucleotides are TGTGCCTGGAGGGGGGGTTCAGGATACTACGAGCAGTACTTC.

This sequence joins TRBV5-4 and TRBJ1-1; 7 bases map to TRBD1. Germline V gene lookup returns CDR1 SGHNT and CDR2 YYREEE (reference sequence). CDR3 length: 13 residues. V lost 4 bases and J lost 7; bases outside the gene matches: 7. The CDR3 DNA is TGTGCCAGCAGCCACGGGACAGAGTTTGAAGCTTTCTTT. Translation gives CASSHGTEFEAFF.

In this sample, this clone turned up once. Here the CDR3 reads CASSSRQGKNTGELFF. Written as DNA, the CDR3 is TGTGCCAGCAGTTCAAGACAGGGCAAGAACACCGGGGAGCTGTTTTTT. This chain links TRBV27 with TRBJ2-2; 7 bases fit TRBD1. This CDR3 has 16 amino acids. Per the germline V gene, CDR1 is MNHEY and CDR2 is SMNVEV (reference sequence). The trim removed 4 bases at V and 1 base at J, leaving 6 bases unmatched.

This chain joins TRBV11-2 and TRBJ2-7, with D possibly TRBD1 on 6 matching bases. This CDR3 is 17 amino acids long. Germline CDR1 and CDR2: SGHAT and FQNNGV. V lost 6 bases, J lost 3 bases, and 24 bases lay in between. CDR3 in amino acids: CASRTSEGGSALYEQYF. Written as DNA, the CDR3 is TGTGCCAGCAGGACTTCCGAAGGGGGTAGCGCGCTCTACGAGCAGTACTTC.

The V and J genes are TRBV23-1 and TRBJ2-7, with 11 bases fitting TRBD1. TRBV23-1 is known as an ORF, though its function is uncertain. The CDR3 loop spans 14 amino acids. Trimming at V came to 6 bases and at J to 3 bases, leaving 4 bases not matched to a gene. Here the CDR3 reads CASSRGQGDYEQYF. DNA of the CDR3: TGCGCCAGCAGCCGGGGACAGGGGGACTACGAGCAGTACTTC.

This chain's CDR3 is CASSLGIPGTGITGELFF. CDR3 nucleotides: TGCGCCAGCAGCTTGGGAATCCCCGGGACAGGGATCACCGGGGAGCTGTTTTTT. This rearrangement joins TRBV5-1 to TRBJ2-2; TRBD1 agrees at 9 bases. Unmatched junction bases numbered 10, after V lost 0 bases and J lost 4 bases. Looked up from germline, CDR1 is SGHRS and CDR2 is YFSETQ. The CDR3 totals 18 residues.

The sample holds many counts of this clone. This chain joins TRBV4-2 and TRBJ2-2, with 8 positions matching TRBD2. V shed 3 bases, J shed 6 bases, and the junction held 9 bases outside the gene matches. The germline V gene has CDR1 LGHNA and CDR2 YNFKEQ. The CDR3 is made up of 16 amino acids. CDR3 DNA sequence: TGTGCCAGCAGCCAGGGGACTAGGGACGGTGCCGGGGAGCTGTTTTTT. This sequence encodes CASSQGTRDGAGELFF.

V and J are TRBV27 and TRBJ2-7; no clear D. V was pared by 5 bases and J by 1 base, with 6 bases between. Per germline, CDR1 MNHEY and CDR2 SMNVEV (reference sequence). The CDR3 loop spans 12 amino acids. CDR3: CASSDSSYEQYF. CDR3 coding DNA: TGTGCCAGCAGTGATAGTTCCTACGAGCAGTACTTC.

This chain joins TRBV11-2 and TRBJ2-7; TRBD2 matches at 7 bases. The CDR3 covers 17 residues. J was trimmed by 4 bases and V by 0 bases; bases with no gene match: 12. Germline CDR1 and CDR2: SGHAT and FQNNGV. For the CDR3, the DNA is TGTGCCAGCAGCTTAGATCTCAGTGGGAGGGCCGGGTACGAGCAGTACTTC. This sequence encodes CASSLDLSGRAGYEQYF.

This rearrangement joins TRBV9 to TRBJ1-3, with 7 bases that match TRBD1. The CDR3 has 15 residues. CDR1 and CDR2 (germline): SGDLS, YYNGEE. V was clipped by 4 bases and J by 8 bases; unmatched bases: 12. CDR3 region: CASSTHIGGKDTIYF. The CDR3 bases are TGTGCCAGCAGCACCCACATAGGGGGCAAAGACACCATATATTTT.

The chain combines TRBV7-3 with TRBJ1-6; TRBD1 matches at 8 bases. CDR3 length: 14 residues. The ends lost 5 bases at V and 9 bases at J; junction bases unmatched: 6. Germline loops: CDR1 SGHTA, CDR2 FQGTGA. This CDR3 reads CASSPGGGSSPLHF. In nucleotides, the CDR3 is TGTGCCAGCAGCCCAGGGGGCGGTAGTTCACCCCTCCACTTT.

The rearrangement links TRBV10-1 to TRBJ1-2; 9 bases line up with TRBD1. Germline-derived CDR1 and CDR2 are WNHNN and SYGVQD (reference sequence). This CDR3 comprises 16 residues. After removal of 6 bases from V and 3 bases from J, the junction contained 11 bases not matched to a gene. For the CDR3, the DNA is TGCGCCAGCAGGTACCGGGACAGGGACCTAGACTATGGCTACACCTTC. It specifies CASRYRDRDLDYGYTF.

This clone was recorded many times. The genes are TRBV14 and TRBJ2-3; D uncertain. Germline V CDR1 and CDR2: SGHDN, FVKESK. Trimming pared 0 bases from V and 8 bases from J, leaving 9 bases between. The CDR3 contains 13 residues. The CDR3 nucleotides read TGTGCCAGCAGCCAAGATGTCCCGGGTACGCAGTATTTT. Protein sequence: CASSQDVPGTQYF.

This rearrangement joins TRBV18 to TRBJ1-2; the D gene is possibly TRBD1 (5 bases). The CDR3 is 13 residues long. Between the trimmed V and J ends, which lost 4 bases and 3 bases, there was a span of 9 bases. The germline V gene encodes CDR1 KGHSH and CDR2 LQKENI. DNA of the CDR3: TGTGCCAGCTCACTCTCGGGGGACTATGGCTACACCTTC. Translating it yields CASSLSGDYGYTF. The full variable domain, with the rest looked up from reference TRBV18 and TRBJ1-2, is NAGVMQNPRHLVRRRGQEARLRCSPMKGHSHVYWYRQLPEEGLKFMVYLQKENIIDESGMPKERFSAEFPKEGPSILRIQQVVRGDSAAYFCASSLSGDYGYTFGSGTRLTVV.

V and J are TRBV15 and TRBJ2-2; 10 nucleotides line up with TRBD2. The CDR3 is 15 residues long. Germline V lookup: CDR1 LNHNV, CDR2 YYDKDF (reference sequence). With V trimmed by 0 bases and J by 6 bases, 1 base remained unmatched. The CDR3 bases are TGTGCCACCAGCAGAGATCTAGCGGGGGCCGGGGAGCTGTTTTTT. This encodes CATSRDLAGAGELFF.